This passage covers 13 T cell receptor beta chains from one sample sequenced in a study of T cell repertoires in cytomegalovirus infection. From the reads, TCRdb called clonotypes with MiXCR, one entry per CDR3 protein. The sample holds 65,000 to 90,000 distinct CDR3 sequences, 3.7% seen once. The sequenced material came from PBMCs. Receptors were obtained from a human donor in good health (CMV status not recorded). Some clones in this sample may be carry-over from other donors' samples.

The table lists this clonotype with many counts. The DNA of the CDR3 is TGTGCCAGCAGTTACCGAGCGGGGGAGACCCAGTACTTC. Encoded protein: CASSYRAGETQYF. V usage is TRBV6-2 or TRBV6-3 and J usage is TRBJ2-5; TRBD2 matches at 7 bases. V lost 2 bases, J lost 5 bases, and 2 bases stayed unmatched. This CDR3 spans 13 amino acids. Per the germline V gene, CDR1 is MNHEY and CDR2 is SVGEGT.

This clonotype was seen at least ten times. The rearrangement uses TRBV5-4 and TRBJ1-1; tentatively, D is TRBD1 (6 bases). V lost 5 bases to trimming and J lost 4 bases, with 24 bases between them. The CDR3 totals 17 residues. Germline CDR1 and CDR2: SGHNT and YYREEE (reference sequence). CDR3 sequence: CASSPGTFGRLSTEAFF. The CDR3 region has the DNA TGTGCCAGCAGTCCCGGGACATTCGGACGTTTGAGCACTGAAGCTTTCTTT.

Many counts were recorded for this clonotype. The CDR3 DNA is TGCGCCAGCAGCTTTAGTGGGACCGGGGGAGAGCAGTACTTC. Its translation is CASSFSGTGGEQYF. This sequence joins TRBV5-1 and TRBJ2-7; D is possibly TRBD2 (6 bases). Germline CDR1 SGHRS, CDR2 YFSETQ. The CDR3 sequence is 14 residues long. V was shortened by 2 bases and J by 7 bases, with 16 bases between the two germline ends.

This clonotype was counted ten times or more. The V call is TRBV6-1, the J call TRBJ2-3, with TRBD1 identical over 8 bases. J lost 5 bases, V lost 1 base, and 14 bases had no gene match. The CDR3 contains 18 residues. CDR1 is MNHNS, CDR2 SASEGT, per germline. CDR3 loop: CASSEEEWTGRPGDTQYF. CDR3 in DNA: TGTGCCAGCAGTGAAGAAGAATGGACAGGGAGGCCCGGAGATACGCAGTATTTT.

This clonotype has a count of ten or more. The chain uses TRBV10-3 and TRBJ1-1; D remains ambiguous. V lost 2 bases and J 0 bases, leaving 7 bases between the germline ends. Germline lookup yields CDR1 ENHRY and CDR2 SYGVKD. The CDR3 length is 14 residues. The CDR3 coding sequence is TGTGCCATCAGTGAGAGCAGATTGAACACTGAAGCTTTCTTT. This encodes CAISESRLNTEAFF.

Many counts were recorded for this clonotype. V usage is TRBV7-9 and J usage is TRBJ2-3; D possibly matches TRBD1 or TRBD2 (5 bases each). Trimming left V 5 bases short and J 4 bases short, with 16 bases between. Looked up from germline, CDR1 is SEHNR and CDR2 is FQNEAQ (reference sequence). The CDR3 is 15 amino acids. CDR3 DNA sequence: TGTGCCAGCAGCCGAGGGGAAAGGGGCGCAGATACGCAGTATTTT. Translation gives CASSRGERGADTQYF.

By share, this clonotype ranks as medium-sized. V and J are TRBV7-9 and TRBJ1-1; D is perhaps TRBD1 (5 bases). Germline CDR1 reads SEHNR; CDR2 reads FQNEAQ (reference sequence). Trimming left V 5 bases short and J 3 bases short, with 19 bases between. The CDR3 runs to 16 residues. The CDR3 DNA follows: TGTGCCAGCAGCCCGGGACTGACGTCGTCGGACACTGAAGCTTTCTTT. The encoded protein is CASSPGLTSSDTEAFF.

In this sample, this clonotype turned up many times. This chain joins TRBV15 and TRBJ2-2; TRBD2 matches 9 bases. CDR1 and CDR2 (germline): LNHNV, YYDKDF (reference sequence). V trimming: 1 base; J trimming: 7 bases; junction bases outside the gene matches: 7. The CDR3 totals 16 residues. The CDR3 bases are TGTGCCACCAGCAGAGCCAGCGGGGGGCGTGTCGGGGAGCTGTTTTTT. The encoded protein is CATSRASGGRVGELFF.

Many counts were recorded for this clonotype. The chain recombines TRBV7-3 with TRBJ2-3, with D unresolved. The germline gives CDR1 SGHTA, CDR2 FQGTGA. The V and J ends lost 5 bases and 13 bases respectively, with 19 bases between them. The CDR3 totals 13 residues. CDR3 sequence reads: CASSRATNHDKYF. The DNA for the CDR3 is TGTGCCAGCAGCCGCGCTACTAATCATGACAAGTATTTT.

This clonotype was seen ten or more times. This rearrangement joins TRBV6-6 to TRBJ2-2, with D perhaps matching TRBD1 (6 bases). Germline V gives CDR1 MNHNY, CDR2 SVGAGI (reference sequence). There are 13 residues in the CDR3. Between the trimmed V and J ends, which lost 6 bases and 7 bases, there was a span of 12 bases. Written as DNA, the CDR3 is TGTGCCAGCAGGTCACAGGGAAGCGGGGAGCTGTTTTTT. Its protein product is CASRSQGSGELFF.

This clonotype was detected ten times or more. V usage is TRBV27 and J usage is TRBJ1-6; a possible D gene is TRBD1 (5 bases). V lost 0 bases to trimming and J lost 7 bases, with 13 bases between them. The CDR3 is made up of 16 amino acids. Germline V gene lookup returns CDR1 MNHEY and CDR2 SMNVEV (reference sequence). The CDR3 coding sequence is TGTGCCAGCAGTTTATCGGGAGGGGCACCCAATTCACCCCTCCACTTT. Translating gives CASSLSGGAPNSPLHF.

This clonotype has at least ten counts. CDR3 bases: TGTGCCAGCAGCTTAGAAGTACTGGGAAGCTATGGCTACACCTTC. Translating gives CASSLEVLGSYGYTF. The chain has TRBV7-2 and TRBJ1-2; the D is unclear. Looked up from germline, CDR1 is SGHTA and CDR2 is FQGNSA. The ends were cut back, 1 base at V and 4 bases at J, with 13 bases in the middle. This CDR3 contains 15 residues.

This clonotype was counted ten times or more. The rearrangement joins TRBV6-2 or TRBV6-3 to TRBJ2-1; 9 bases are a match to TRBD2. The CDR3 runs to 16 residues. Germline V lookup: CDR1 MNHEY, CDR2 SVGEGT. V shed 0 bases and J 4 bases; nucleotides not matched to a gene: 4. CDR3 sequence: CASSYSASGVYNEQFF. The CDR3 nucleotides read TGTGCCAGCAGTTACTCCGCTAGCGGGGTATACAATGAGCAGTTCTTC.